This T cell receptor (beta chain) is drawn from a study of T cells after yellow fever vaccination. The CDR3 has 14 amino acids. Germline V gene lookup returns CDR1 SGDLS and CDR2 YYNGEE. Trimming at V came to 2 bases and at J to 5 bases, leaving 5 bases not matched to a gene. Ten or more counts support this clonotype. Via MiXCR, TCRdb re-called the 5' RACE reads, giving one row per CDR3 protein. Among about 160,000 distinct CDR3 sequences listed, 6.5% to 8.5% were seen once. V is TRBV9 and J is TRBJ2-3; 7 bases align to TRBD1. The sequence was obtained from a man aged 18 to 35 who received the YFV17D yellow fever vaccine. The sample consisted of CD4+ T cells sorted from PBMCs, taken about 5 days after the first yellow fever vaccination. The DNA for the CDR3 is TGTGCCAGCAGCGTCACCACAGGGGTAGATACGCAGTATTTT. As protein: CASSVTTGVDTQYF.